This T cell receptor (beta chain) emerged from a study of beta chain features in type 1 diabetes. Notes on the study in general: Type 1 diabetes patients had TCRB CDR3s that were shorter (moderately but significantly so) in all four CD4+ subsets.

The isolated RNA, all of it, was reverse transcribed, so expressed TCRB transcripts were what got sequenced. Sequencing was performed with immunoSEQ multiplex PCR; in TCRdb, only in-frame clones are kept and a portion is missing. The table records about 270,000 clones, more than 13% of them present only once. With 3 bases removed from V and 4 bases from J, the gap between germline ends came to 10 bases. This CDR3 contains 13 residues. Germline-derived CDR1 and CDR2 are WSHSY and SAAADI. Concerning this clone: The target antigen is unknown.

Sequencing was performed on naive CD4+ T cells from blood. The sequence derives from a young man with type 1 diabetes. The chain has TRBV10-2 and TRBJ2-7; the D gene is possibly TRBD1 (6 bases). Here the CDR3 DNA reads TGCGCCAGCAGTGACGGACAGAATTACGAGCAGTACTTC. Protein sequence: CASSDGQNYEQYF.